Presented here are 11 T cell receptor beta chains from one specimen sequenced in a study of T cell responses to AZD1222 COVID-19 vaccine. Data came from immunoSEQ multiplex PCR; TCRdb stores just in-frame clones and leaves some out. Here the sample spans some 100,000 clones, nearly 90% being singletons. Specimen: peripheral blood, collected on day 0 of AZD1222 vaccination. Source of these receptors: an adult in good health.

J is TRBJ1-2 and V is TRBV24-1; D is possibly TRBD1 (5 bases). This CDR3 comprises 14 residues. Trimming left V 4 bases short and J 4 bases short, with 12 bases between. Germline CDR1 KGHDR, CDR2 SFDVKD. CDR3 protein: CATSDRRTIYGYTF. In nucleotides, the CDR3 is TGTGCCACCAGTGACCGCCGGACAATCTATGGCTACACCTTC.

The J gene is TRBJ1-1, the V gene TRBV7-9, with TRBD1 as a possible D gene (5 bases). Trimming cost V 5 bases and J 5 bases, with 15 bases left between them. CDR3 length: 14 residues. The germline CDR1 and CDR2 sequences are SEHNR and FQNEAQ (reference sequence). CDR3 sequence: CASSPGQPKTEAFF. The CDR3, as DNA: TGTGCCAGCAGCCCGGGGCAGCCTAAGACTGAAGCTTTCTTT.

This clone was detected once. This sequence joins TRBV28 and TRBJ2-7, with TRBD2 matching over 9 bases. The V gene end was trimmed by 6 bases and the J gene end by 2 bases; junction bases not matched to a gene: 14. The CDR3 extends over 17 amino acids. Germline loops: CDR1 MDHEN, CDR2 SYDVKM. CDR3 sequence reads: CASSTPLAGPTPYEQYV. CDR3 in DNA: TGTGCCAGCAGCACCCCGCTAGCGGGACCGACTCCCTACGAGCAGTACGTC.

This clone has more than one count but fewer than ten. The rearrangement joins TRBV5-4 to TRBJ1-4; unclear D gene. CDR1 is SGHNT, CDR2 YYREEE, per germline (reference sequence). The CDR3 has 14 residues. Trimming took off 0 bases at V and 7 bases at J, with 10 bases between the two ends. CDR3 loop: CASSLDLRGEKLFF. The CDR3 nucleotides read TGTGCCAGCAGCTTGGACCTACGGGGTGAAAAACTGTTTTTT.

V gene TRBV5-4 combines with J gene TRBJ1-1; D might be TRBD1 (6 bases). The CDR3 covers 14 residues. From germline, CDR1 is SGHNT and CDR2 YYREEE (reference sequence). V shed 3 bases and J shed 4 bases, with 13 bases lying between them. Here the CDR3 DNA reads TGTGCCAGCAGCTCTCCACAGGGCATCACTGAAGCTTTCTTT. Amino acids: CASSSPQGITEAFF.

The chain has TRBV7-2 and TRBJ2-1, with unresolved D. Germline V gene lookup returns CDR1 SGHTA and CDR2 FQGNSA. The CDR3 totals 15 residues. V shed 0 bases and J shed 0 bases, with 6 bases lying between them. CDR3 loop: CASSLAPYSYNEQFF. CDR3 DNA sequence: TGTGCCAGCAGCTTAGCGCCTTACTCCTACAATGAGCAGTTCTTC. Drawing the rest from reference TRBV7-2 and TRBJ2-1, the complete variable domain is GAGVSQSPSNKVTEKGKDVELRCDPISGHTALYWYRQSLGQGLEFLIYFQGNSAPDKSGLPSDRFSAERTGGSVSTLTIQRTQQEDSAVYLCASSLAPYSYNEQFFGPGTRLTVL.

The chain carries TRBV19 and TRBJ2-7; D ambiguous. This CDR3 contains 13 residues. Germline CDR1 reads LNHDA; CDR2 reads SQIVND (reference sequence). V lost 4 bases, J lost 6 bases, and 13 bases lay in between. This chain's CDR3 is CASSNSAMGEQYV. CDR3 bases: TGTGCCAGTAGTAACTCCGCAATGGGCGAGCAGTACGTC.

The rearrangement joins TRBV30 to TRBJ2-1; no firm D call. The V gene's germline CDR1 is GTSNPN and CDR2 SVGIG (reference sequence). The CDR3 is 11 amino acids. V was pared by 1 base and J by 6 bases, with 4 bases between. The CDR3: CAWSEFNEQFF. DNA of the CDR3: TGTGCCTGGAGTGAATTCAATGAGCAGTTCTTC.

This clone has a handful of counts. The chain links TRBV28 to TRBJ1-1; D call uncertain. V dropped 4 bases and J dropped 4 bases, with 16 bases sitting between them. Germline CDR1 is MDHEN and CDR2 is SYDVKM. The length of the CDR3 is 15 residues. CDR3 DNA: TGTGCCAGCAGTTACCGACCAGGCGGTGGCACTGAAGCTTTCTTT. It encodes CASSYRPGGGTEAFF.

This rearrangement joins TRBV6-5 to TRBJ1-5; D not resolved. The CDR3 is 14 amino acids. Germline-derived CDR1 and CDR2 are MNHEY and SVGAGI. V was clipped by 7 bases and J by 3 bases, with 13 bases between them. CDR3 protein: CASKKRTDNQPQHF. Here the CDR3 DNA reads TGTGCCAGCAAGAAAAGGACCGACAATCAGCCCCAGCATTTT.

V usage is TRBV29-1 and J usage is TRBJ2-7, with D possibly TRBD1 on 5 matching bases. V lost 3 bases, J lost 1 base, and 10 bases lay in between. Germline lookup yields CDR1 SQVTM and CDR2 ANQGSEA. The CDR3 has 13 residues. CDR3 sequence reads: CSVEIGVSYEQYF. For the CDR3, the DNA is TGCAGCGTTGAGATAGGGGTTTCCTACGAGCAGTACTTC.